This TCR beta chain comes out of a study of shared clonotypes between healthy human individuals. As concerns this clone: Its target is unknown.

For every subset, genomic DNA was evenly distributed across several immunoSEQ plates. Profiled with immunoSEQ multiplex PCR; TCRdb holds only in-frame clones, not every one. Among roughly 2.1 million clones listed, roughly 91% were seen once. Overall study findings and caveats: Non-shared clonotypes showed lower generation probabilities than clonotypes common to all four donors.

CD45RO-negative cells were positively selected for CCR7, leaving out terminally differentiated effector memory CD45RA+ cells. Recent acute infections and vaccinations were absent in the healthy HIV-negative adult donors. Germline V gene data show CDR1 as MNHNY and CDR2 as SVGAGI (reference sequence). The CDR3 is 13 amino acids. The V segment lost 10 bases and the J segment 4 bases; nucleotides outside the gene matches: 7. The gene calls are TRBV6-6 and TRBJ2-1, with 7 bases aligning to TRBD2. Sequencing used naive CD8+ T cells from PBMCs. The origin of this receptor is a man younger than 35 in good health. Some clones in this sample may be carry-over from other donors' samples. The CDR3 DNA reads as TGTGCCACGAGCGGGATTCTATACAATGAGCAGTTCTTC. Translated, it gives CATSGILYNEQFF.